The text below deals with one TCR beta chain. This sample was taken from a study of blood T cell repertoires in COVID-19. Across the study: Sources were T cells, B-cell-depleted T cells, or PBMCs; the material itself was cDNA or gDNA.

Authors' processing steps: Amplification of reference gene primers was used by the study to estimate nucleated cell counts. The assay was immunoSEQ multiplex PCR, and TCRdb's table has in-frame clones only and misses some. That table furnishes V, J and clone size, whereas the DNA furnished D and trimming. This table has approximately 200,000 clones, 88% appearing once. In germline, CDR1 is MDHEN, CDR2 SYDVKM. V lost 6 bases and J 0 bases, leaving 11 bases between the germline ends. CDR3 length: 14 residues. The sequenced sample was peripheral blood. This sequence originates from a woman aged 25 to 39 with acute or convalescent COVID-19. The chain recombines TRBV28 with TRBJ1-1; tentatively, D is TRBD1 (6 bases). CDR3: CASSPGHLNTEAFF. The CDR3 DNA sequence: TGTGCCAGCAGCCCGGGACACTTGAACACTGAAGCTTTCTTT.